These T cell receptor beta chains were read from a single sample in a study of blood T cell repertoires in COVID-19. The assay was immunoSEQ multiplex PCR, and TCRdb's table has in-frame clones only and misses some. The table lists more than 150,000 clones, more than 70% of them singletons. The sequenced material came from peripheral blood. These receptors all come from a man aged 60-69 years with acute or convalescent COVID-19. CDR3s include the opening cysteine and the closing phenylalanine or tryptophan. Each record gives: V gene, clone size, J gene, CDR3 protein. Part of the rows lack a size; the others show once, few, many or a class for expanded clones.

TRBV9,.,TRBJ2-2,CASTQGGAGELFF
TRBV27,.,TRBJ2-2,CASSRPGQGVFANTGELFF
TRBV7-2,.,TRBJ1-2,CASPVGRSTNYGYTF
TRBV12-5,.,TRBJ1-5,CASGLVSLQGAFSNQPQHF
TRBV5-4,once,TRBJ2-7,CASSPQGAAEQYF
TRBV19,few,TRBJ1-3,CASSSWPGQKGNTIYF
TRBV6-5,.,TRBJ1-1,CASSQSRDRRIGAFF
TRBV7-2,.,TRBJ1-2,CASSFRQGAHGYTF
TRBV6-2/TRBV6-3,.,TRBJ2-6,CASSSGQPGANVLTF
TRBV7-6,.,TRBJ1-1,CASSLVPGSGQNTEAFF
TRBV24-1,.,TRBJ2-2,CATSLTGTGGRTGELFF
TRBV6-5,.,TRBJ2-1,CASITEDRLYNEQFF
TRBV11-3,.,TRBJ1-1,CASSRGGMNTEAFF
TRBV3-1/TRBV3-2,.,TRBJ1-3,CASSQAGAAGNTIYF
TRBV7-4,.,TRBJ2-7,CASSSIPTRPTYEQYF
TRBV30,once,TRBJ1-1,CAWSVQGNTEAFF
TRBV11-2,once,TRBJ1-2,CASSLAGTVSRGYTF
TRBV9,.,TRBJ1-3,CASSVRPGRSSGNTIYF
TRBV3-1/TRBV3-2,once,TRBJ2-3,CASSQEFTGFLGTDTQYF
TRBV5-1,.,TRBJ2-3,CASSPGSTDTQYF
TRBV4-3,.,TRBJ2-1,CASSQDFTRVGEQFF
TRBV7-9,.,TRBJ1-4,CASSLATATNEKLFF
TRBV7-9,.,TRBJ1-2,CASSPTGRVRDYGYTF
TRBV4-3,.,TRBJ1-1,CASSPERGQMNTEAFF
TRBV6-4,.,TRBJ1-2,CASSDQPGGYGYTF
TRBV7-9,.,TRBJ1-2,CASSSLPTGTGGNYGYTF
TRBV15,.,TRBJ1-5,CATTPEGGAGQPQHF
TRBV19,.,TRBJ1-5,CASSIGSQGAGQPQHF
TRBV6-2/TRBV6-3,.,TRBJ1-5,CASSYKGTGGQPQHF